This TCR beta chain was observed in a study of response to subunit inactivated influenza vaccine. The length of the CDR3 is 13 residues. The J segment lost 5 bases and the V segment lost 3 bases, leaving 3 bases of the junction unmatched. Looked up from germline, CDR1 is MGHDK and CDR2 is SYGVNS. TCRdb redid the calling of the RT-PCR reads with MiXCR, one entry per CDR3 protein. Here the sample spans roughly 570,000 distinct CDR3 sequences, 10% to 15% being singletons. The origin of this receptor is a man aged 50 or older who received an inactivated influenza vaccine. The chain recombines TRBV25-1 with TRBJ2-5; the match to TRBD2 covers 7 bases. This sample comprised PBMCs from blood, obtained 40 to 50 days after vaccination. The CDR3 DNA follows: TGTGCCAGCAGTGAGGGGGGGATGGAGACCCAGTACTTC. Translated: CASSEGGMETQYF.